These T cell receptor beta chains were read from a single sample in a study of T-cell reconstitution after alpha-beta-depleted transplantation in children. TCRdb used MiXCR to reprocess the PCR reads, holding one entry per CDR3 protein. The sample has 600,000 to 700,000 distinct CDR3 sequences, 16% seen once. The starting material was PBMCs from the stem cell graft donor, obtained from the stem cell graft. These receptors were taken from a human donor who donated a stem cell graft to a child with acute myeloid leukemia. CDR3s include the opening cysteine and the closing phenylalanine or tryptophan. A D gene is named only where the DNA matches it firmly. Clone size is given for some rows only: seen once, a few or many times, or a class if the clone is expanded.

TRBV5-1,TRBJ2-1,few,NA,TGCGCCAGCAGCCCGGAGAGCACTGGGTTTAATGAGCAGTTCTTC,CASSPESTGFNEQFF
TRBV6-1,TRBJ2-2,few,NA,TGTGCCAGCAGCCGCACTACCGGGACAACCGCGGGCACCGGGGAGCTGTTTTTT,CASSRTTGTTAGTGELFF
TRBV20-1,TRBJ2-7,many,NA,TGCAGTGCTTGGGACATATACTCCTACGAGCAGTACTTC,CSAWDIYSYEQYF
TRBV5-1,TRBJ2-5,few,NA,TGCGCCAGCAGCTTGGCCGCGGGGATCGGAGAGACCCAGTACTTC,CASSLAAGIGETQYF
TRBV20-1,TRBJ1-5,NA,TRBD1,TGCAGTGCCAAGGGACAGTTCAATCAGCCCCAGCATTTT,CSAKGQFNQPQHF
TRBV20-1,TRBJ1-1,many,NA,TGCAGTGCTAGACCCCCCCAGGGGCGGAACACTGAAGCTTTCTTT,CSARPPQGRNTEAFF
TRBV24-1,TRBJ2-5,many,TRBD1,TGTGCCACCAGTTCCGGGACAGCGCAAGAGACCCAGTACTTC,CATSSGTAQETQYF
TRBV10-2,TRBJ2-3,NA,NA,TGCGCCAGCCTAGCCATCGAAACAGATACGCAGTATTTT,CASLAIETDTQYF
TRBV5-1,TRBJ2-5,NA,NA,TGCGCCAGCAGCCTACAGTGGGGAATCGGGGAGACCCAGTACTTC,CASSLQWGIGETQYF
TRBV7-2,TRBJ2-2,few,TRBD1,TGTGCCAGCAGCCTGGACAGGGGGTATTGGGGGGAGCTGTTTTTT,CASSLDRGYWGELFF
TRBV12-3/TRBV12-4,TRBJ1-4,many,NA,TGTGCCAGCAGTTTAGGAGGAAATGAAAAACTGTTTTTT,CASSLGGNEKLFF
TRBV27,TRBJ2-4,few,TRBD1,TGTGCCAGCAGTCCCGGGACAGGGGCTCCCTTGGCCAAAAACATTCAGTACTTC,CASSPGTGAPLAKNIQYF